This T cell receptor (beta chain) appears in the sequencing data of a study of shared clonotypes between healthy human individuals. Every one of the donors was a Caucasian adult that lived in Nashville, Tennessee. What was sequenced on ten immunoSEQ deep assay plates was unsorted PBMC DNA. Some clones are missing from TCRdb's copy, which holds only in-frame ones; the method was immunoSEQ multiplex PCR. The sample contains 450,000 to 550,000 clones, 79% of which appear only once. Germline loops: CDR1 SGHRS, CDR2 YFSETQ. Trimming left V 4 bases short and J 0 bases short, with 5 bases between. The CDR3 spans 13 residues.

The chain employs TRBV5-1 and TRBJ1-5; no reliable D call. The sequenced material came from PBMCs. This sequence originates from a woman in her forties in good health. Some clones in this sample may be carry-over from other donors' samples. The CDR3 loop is CASSAYSNQPQHF. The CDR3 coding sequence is TGCGCCAGCAGCGCGTATAGCAATCAGCCCCAGCATTTT.